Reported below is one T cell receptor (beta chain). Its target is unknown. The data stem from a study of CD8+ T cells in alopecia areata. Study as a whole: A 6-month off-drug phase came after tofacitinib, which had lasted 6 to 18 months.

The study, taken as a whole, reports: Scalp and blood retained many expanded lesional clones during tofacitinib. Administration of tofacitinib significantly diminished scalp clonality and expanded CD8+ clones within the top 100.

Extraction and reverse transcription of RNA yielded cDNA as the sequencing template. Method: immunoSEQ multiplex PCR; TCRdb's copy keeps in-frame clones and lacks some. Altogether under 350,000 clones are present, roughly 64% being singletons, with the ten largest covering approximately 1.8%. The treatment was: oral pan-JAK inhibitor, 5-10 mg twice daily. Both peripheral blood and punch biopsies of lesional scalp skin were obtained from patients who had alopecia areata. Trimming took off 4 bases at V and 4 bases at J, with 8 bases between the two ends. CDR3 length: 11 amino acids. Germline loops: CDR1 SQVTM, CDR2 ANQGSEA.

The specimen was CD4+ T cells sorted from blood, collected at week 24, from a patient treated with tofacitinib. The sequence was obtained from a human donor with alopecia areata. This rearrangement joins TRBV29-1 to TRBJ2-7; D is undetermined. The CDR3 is CSVGVGYEQYF. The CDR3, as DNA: TGCAGCGTTGGCGTAGGGTACGAGCAGTACTTC.